This T cell receptor (beta chain) is from a study of radiation and T cells in renal cell carcinoma. The table came from immunoSEQ multiplex PCR; TCRdb's copy has only in-frame clones and leaves some out. Seen here are under 9,000 clones, over 60% observed once, and the top ten hold roughly 22%. Trimming took off 3 bases at V and 1 base at J, with 12 bases between the two ends. This CDR3 region has 15 residues. CDR1 SGHTA and CDR2 FQGTGA come from the germline V gene. Treatment specified: treatment-naive control, cytoreductive nephrectomy. Sequenced control tumors were from over ten males and a few females, median age roughly 53. Concerning this clone: The antigen is undetermined.

The study, taken as a whole, reports: Irradiated tumors held more dominant CDR3 motifs than control tumors. Irradiated tumors had higher TCR clonality than control tumors.

The rearrangement joins TRBV7-3 to TRBJ1-1; tentatively, D is TRBD1 (5 bases). The starting material was tumor tissue, obtained from a patient whose treatment was nephrectomy without radiotherapy. This clonotype was sampled from a man in his 60s with renal cell carcinoma. The chain's CDR3 is CASSLAPGSNTEAFF. CDR3 DNA: TGTGCCAGCAGCTTGGCCCCAGGGTCGAACACTGAAGCTTTCTTT.